This T cell receptor beta chain was identified in a study of T cells in localized non-small cell lung cancer. Study-level findings and limits: Longer overall survival was linked to higher blood T cell density. Exceeding tumor, uninvolved adjacent lung had the highest T cell clonality. Appearance in adjacent lung was seen for a median about 58 of the top 100 tumor clones.

This clone was detected only a few times. What it binds is not known. Clones were sequenced by immunoSEQ multiplex PCR, and TCRdb holds only the in-frame ones, with some missing. The sample yields 35,000 to 40,000 clones, around nine tenths seen once. Trimming shortened V by 1 base and J by 7 bases, and 10 bases separated the two germline ends. The germline V gene has CDR1 LGHNA and CDR2 YNFKEQ. This CDR3 comprises 14 residues. This sample comprised peripheral blood, obtained before any cancer treatment. The origin of this receptor is a woman aged 40-69 years with stage I lung adenocarcinoma. The chain recombines TRBV4-2 with TRBJ2-2; perhaps TRBD2 as D (6 bases). DNA of the CDR3: TGTGCCAGCAGCCAAGTTGGGACTCGCGGGGAGCTGTTTTTT. It codes for CASSQVGTRGELFF.